This T cell receptor (beta chain) was found in a study of technical replicates of blood from a few donors. Method: immunoSEQ multiplex PCR; TCRdb's copy keeps in-frame clones and lacks some. The sample carries 50,000 to 70,000 clones, approximately 86% recorded once. From germline, CDR1 is MGHDK and CDR2 SYGVNS. The junction had 4 bases not matched to a gene; V was cut back by 1 base and J by 4 bases. This CDR3 region has 15 residues. Sequencing used PBMCs. The sequence came from a human donor in good health. Some clones in this sample may be carry-over from other donors' samples. The chain is built from TRBV25-1 and TRBJ2-3; 8 nucleotides match TRBD2. Here the CDR3 reads CASSEFRGGPDTQYF. The CDR3 nucleotides are TGTGCCAGCAGTGAATTTCGGGGGGGGCCAGATACGCAGTATTTT.